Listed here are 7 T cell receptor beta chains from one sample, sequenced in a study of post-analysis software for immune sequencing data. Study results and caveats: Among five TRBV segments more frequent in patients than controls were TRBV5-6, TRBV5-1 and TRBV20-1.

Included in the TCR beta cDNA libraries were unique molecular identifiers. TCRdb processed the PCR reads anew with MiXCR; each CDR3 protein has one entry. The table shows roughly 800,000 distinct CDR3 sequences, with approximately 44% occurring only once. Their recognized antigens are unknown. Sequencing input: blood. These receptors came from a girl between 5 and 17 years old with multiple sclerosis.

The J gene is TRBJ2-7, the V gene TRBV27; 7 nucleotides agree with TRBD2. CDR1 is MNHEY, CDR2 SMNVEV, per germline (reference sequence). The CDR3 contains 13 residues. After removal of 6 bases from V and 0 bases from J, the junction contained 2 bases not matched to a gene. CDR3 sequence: CASRRDYSYEQYF. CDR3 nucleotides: TGTGCCAGCAGGAGGGACTACTCCTACGAGCAGTACTTC.

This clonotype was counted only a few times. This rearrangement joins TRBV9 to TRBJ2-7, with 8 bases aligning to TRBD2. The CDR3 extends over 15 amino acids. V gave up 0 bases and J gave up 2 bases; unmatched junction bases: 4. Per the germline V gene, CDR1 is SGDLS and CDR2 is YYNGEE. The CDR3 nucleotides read TGTGCCAGCAGCGTAGAAGCGGGGGAAACCTACGAGCAGTACTTC. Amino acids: CASSVEAGETYEQYF.

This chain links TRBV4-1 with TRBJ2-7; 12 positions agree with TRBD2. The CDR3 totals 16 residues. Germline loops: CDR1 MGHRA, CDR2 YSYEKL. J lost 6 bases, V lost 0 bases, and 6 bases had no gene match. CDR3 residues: CASSQDTGLAGIEQYF. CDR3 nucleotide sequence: TGCGCCAGCAGCCAAGATACGGGACTAGCGGGTATCGAGCAGTACTTC.

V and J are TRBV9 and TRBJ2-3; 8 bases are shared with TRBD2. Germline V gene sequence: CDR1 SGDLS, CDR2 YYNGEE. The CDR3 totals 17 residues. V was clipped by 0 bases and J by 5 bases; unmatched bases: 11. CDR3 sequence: CASSVEASGGPQDTQYF. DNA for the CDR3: TGTGCCAGCAGCGTAGAGGCCAGCGGGGGCCCTCAAGATACGCAGTATTTT.

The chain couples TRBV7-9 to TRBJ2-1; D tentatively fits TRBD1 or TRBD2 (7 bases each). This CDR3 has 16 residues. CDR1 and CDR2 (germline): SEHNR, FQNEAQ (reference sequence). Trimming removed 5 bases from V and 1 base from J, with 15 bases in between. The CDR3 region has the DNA TGTGCCAGCAGCGGACCAGGGGGGGTTTCCTACAATGAGCAGTTCTTC. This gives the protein CASSGPGGVSYNEQFF.

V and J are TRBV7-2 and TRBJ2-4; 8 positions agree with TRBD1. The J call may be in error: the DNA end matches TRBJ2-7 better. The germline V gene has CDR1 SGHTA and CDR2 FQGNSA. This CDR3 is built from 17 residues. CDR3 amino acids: CASSLRSDRAPPYEQYF. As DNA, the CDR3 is TGTGCCAGCAGCTTAAGATCGGACAGGGCTCCACCCTACGAGCAGTACTTC.

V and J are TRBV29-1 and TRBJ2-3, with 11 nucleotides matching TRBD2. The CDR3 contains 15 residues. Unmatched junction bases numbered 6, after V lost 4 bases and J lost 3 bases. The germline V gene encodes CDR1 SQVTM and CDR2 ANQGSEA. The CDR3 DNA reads TGCAGCGTTGGTGGGGCTAGCGGGGGGACAGATACGCAGTATTTT. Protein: CSVGGASGGTDTQYF.